The following is a T cell receptor beta chain sequence with its context. Its antigen is unknown. The sample belongs to a study of T cells in Graves' hyperthyroidism and ophthalmopathy. General observations from the study: Expanded thyroid clonotypes (above 0.001) were mostly also found in blood.

There were TCR beta CDR3 regions amplified from RNA transcripts. During a first-round RT-PCR of the TCR CDR3, the HTBI primer set was used. TCRdb re-analysed the multiplex PCR reads in MiXCR, keeping a single row per CDR3 protein. Of 530,000 or so distinct CDR3 sequences listed, approximately 44% are singletons. CDR3 length: 13 amino acids. Trimming stripped 5 bases from V and 8 bases from J, with 12 bases between. Stable Graves' hyperthyroidism meant no ophthalmopathy progression within 18 months. Clinical symptoms, serum thyroxine and TRAb, thyroid ultrasound and orbital computed tomography together formed the diagnostic basis.

Sequencing used peripheral blood or thyroid tissue (not recorded which). The TCR comes from a woman younger than 35 with Graves' hyperthyroidism. The chain is built from TRBV12-3 or TRBV12-4 and TRBJ1-4; a possible D gene is TRBD1 (5 bases). CDR3 coding DNA: TGTGCCAGCAGTCCAGGGAGCTACGAAAAACTGTTTTTT. Its protein product is CASSPGSYEKLFF.